What follows describes a single T cell receptor beta chain. The antigen remains undetermined. Libraries were made from TCR beta cDNA, and they carried unique molecular identifiers. TCRdb reprocessed the PCR reads via MiXCR and lists one record per CDR3 protein. The sample carries some 690,000 distinct CDR3 sequences, about 60% recorded once. These data originate in a study of post-analysis software for immune sequencing data. The study, taken as a whole, reports: Comparison of patients with controls showed five TRBV segments more frequent in patients, TRBV5-6, TRBV5-1 and TRBV20-1 among them.

The CDR3 runs to 13 residues. V was clipped by 8 bases and J by 6 bases, with 17 bases between them. J is TRBJ2-7 and V is TRBV12-3 or TRBV12-4, with D tentatively TRBD1 (6 bases). The sequenced material came from blood. The TCR sequence derives from a girl aged 2 to 9 with multiple sclerosis. The CDR3 DNA is TGTGCCAGCGCCCTACAGGGTGGAGGCGAGCAGTACTTC. As protein: CASALQGGGEQYF.